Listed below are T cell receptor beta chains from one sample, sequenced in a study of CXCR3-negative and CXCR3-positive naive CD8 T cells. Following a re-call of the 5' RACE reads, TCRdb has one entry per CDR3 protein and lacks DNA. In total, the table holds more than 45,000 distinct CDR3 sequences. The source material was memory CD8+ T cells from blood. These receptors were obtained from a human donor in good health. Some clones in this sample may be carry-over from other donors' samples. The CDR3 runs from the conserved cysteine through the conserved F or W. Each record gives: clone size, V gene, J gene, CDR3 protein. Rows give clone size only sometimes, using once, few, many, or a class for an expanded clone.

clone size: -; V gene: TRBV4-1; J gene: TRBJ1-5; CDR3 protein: CASSSVAGQPQHF
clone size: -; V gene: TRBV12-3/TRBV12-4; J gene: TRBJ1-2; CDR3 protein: CASSLTGSGGSGYTF
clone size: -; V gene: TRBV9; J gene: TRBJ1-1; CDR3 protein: CASSPQGALAEAFF
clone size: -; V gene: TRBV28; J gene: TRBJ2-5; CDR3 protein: CASSYPDIKTQYF
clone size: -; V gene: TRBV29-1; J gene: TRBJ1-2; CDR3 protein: CSVEAIGIRGYTF
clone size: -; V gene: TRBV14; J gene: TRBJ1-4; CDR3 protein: CASSQESQGERGKLFF
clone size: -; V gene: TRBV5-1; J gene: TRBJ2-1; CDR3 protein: CASSLTGGSYNEQFF
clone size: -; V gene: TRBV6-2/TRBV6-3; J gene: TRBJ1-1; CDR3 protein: CASSYALVAEAFF
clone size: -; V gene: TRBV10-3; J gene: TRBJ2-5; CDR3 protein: CAISELWDQETQYF
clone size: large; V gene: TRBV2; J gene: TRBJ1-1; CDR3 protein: CASSDAGEAFF
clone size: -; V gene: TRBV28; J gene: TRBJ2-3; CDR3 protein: CASSSPLIAGHGIDTQYF
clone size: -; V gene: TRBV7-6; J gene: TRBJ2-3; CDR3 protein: CASSLAGPSTDTQYF
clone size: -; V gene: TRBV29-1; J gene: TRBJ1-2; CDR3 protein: CSVEPTGAYGYTF
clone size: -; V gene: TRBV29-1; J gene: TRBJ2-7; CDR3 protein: CSVASGLGASYEQYF
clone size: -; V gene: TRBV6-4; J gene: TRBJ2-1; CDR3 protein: CASSEASGGHNEQFF
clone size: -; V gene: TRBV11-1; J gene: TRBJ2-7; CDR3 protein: CASSSGISYEQYF